The next 18 T cell receptor beta chains were all read from a single sample in a study of cytomegalovirus exposure and HLA in healthy donors. PCR primers comprised 60 Vbeta and 13 Jbeta primers. The assay was immunoSEQ multiplex PCR, and TCRdb's table has in-frame clones only and misses some. The sample has roughly 150,000 clones, around 84% seen once; the top ten hold approximately 2.5%. The source material was PBMCs. Every receptor here comes from a man aged 30 to 45 in good health and CMV-seropositive.

V gene TRBV13 combines with J gene TRBJ2-2; TRBD2 matches 11 bases. This CDR3 is 17 amino acids long. Germline CDR1 PRHDT, CDR2 FYEKMQ (reference sequence). The J segment lost 0 bases and the V segment lost 7 bases, leaving 7 bases of the junction unmatched. The CDR3 DNA reads as TGTGCCAGCACCCTTGTAGCGGGAGGGCCGAACACCGGGGAGCTGTTTTTT. Amino acids: CASTLVAGGPNTGELFF.

The genes are TRBV19 and TRBJ1-3; unclear D gene. Trimming left V 5 bases short and J 2 bases short, with 16 bases between. CDR1 is LNHDA and CDR2 is SQIVND in the germline V gene (reference sequence). The CDR3 totals 16 residues. The CDR3 spells CASSRSEGRPGNTIYF. The CDR3 DNA reads as TGTGCCAGTAGTCGCTCGGAGGGAAGGCCTGGAAACACCATATATTTT.

The chain links TRBV19 to TRBJ1-4; TRBD1 matches at 10 bases. Germline values: CDR1 LNHDA, CDR2 SQIVND (reference sequence). The CDR3 is 15 amino acids. CDR3 DNA sequence: TGTGCTTCTCAGGGGTCGGGGACAGGGGAGGAAAAACTGTTTTTT. This translates into CASQGSGTGEEKLFF.

This chain links TRBV6-1 with TRBJ1-1, with TRBD1 matching 10 bases. V was clipped by 4 bases and J by 7 bases; unmatched bases: 6. The CDR3 extends over 14 amino acids. The V gene's germline CDR1 is MNHNS and CDR2 SASEGT. CDR3 residues: CASSGRQGADEAFF. In DNA, the CDR3 is TGTGCCAGCAGTGGGAGACAGGGGGCAGATGAAGCTTTCTTT.

The chain is built from TRBV5-1 and TRBJ2-5; 7 positions agree with TRBD1. Germline CDR1 SGHRS, CDR2 YFSETQ. V lost 4 bases, J lost 4 bases, and 10 bases stayed unmatched. The CDR3 extends over 15 amino acids. This CDR3 reads CASSETSRGRETQYF. The CDR3 coding sequence is TGCGCCAGCAGCGAGACATCAAGGGGGCGAGAGACCCAGTACTTC.

The chain recombines TRBV7-9 with TRBJ2-5; 9 nucleotides line up with TRBD1. The CDR3 spans 18 residues. CDR1 and CDR2 from the germline V gene are SEHNR and FQNEAQ (reference sequence). V trimming: 3 bases; J trimming: 3 bases; junction bases outside the gene matches: 14. In DNA, the CDR3 is TGTGCCAGCAGCTTCGGGGACAGGGTGGGGCAGCTTAAAGAGACCCAGTACTTC. Translated: CASSFGDRVGQLKETQYF.

The chain couples TRBV15 to TRBJ1-1; D is uncertain. The germline V and J ends were trimmed by 1 base and 1 base, with 7 bases remaining between them. CDR1 and CDR2 (germline): LNHNV, YYDKDF (reference sequence). The CDR3 consists of 14 residues. The CDR3 DNA is TGTGCCACCAGCAGAGGGTTCGGGAACACTGAAGCTTTCTTT. Its protein product is CATSRGFGNTEAFF.

The rearrangement joins TRBV18 to TRBJ2-3; D is uncertain. In germline, CDR1 is KGHSH, CDR2 LQKENI. The CDR3 consists of 15 residues. Trimming left V 0 bases short and J 0 bases short, with 7 bases between. This CDR3 is CASSPPPGSTDTQYF. The CDR3 region has the DNA TGTGCCAGCTCACCACCGCCAGGTAGCACAGATACGCAGTATTTT.

Comments on this clone: Other DNA sequences in this specimen translate into the identical CDR3. V is TRBV19 and J is TRBJ1-1; 9 nucleotides match TRBD1. Germline V gives CDR1 LNHDA, CDR2 SQIVND (reference sequence). This CDR3 has 16 residues. The junction had 6 bases not matched to a gene; V was cut back by 3 bases and J by 1 base. This CDR3 is CASSILQGATNTEAFF. The DNA of the CDR3 is TGTGCCAGTAGTATCTTACAGGGGGCGACGAACACTGAAGCTTTCTTT.

The table lists this clone with a count of one. The chain recombines TRBV19 with TRBJ1-1, with 8 bases identical to TRBD1. Germline assignment: CDR1 LNHDA and CDR2 SQIVND (reference sequence). This CDR3 contains 17 residues. Trimming removed 0 bases from V and 0 bases from J; junction bases left unmatched: 6. DNA for the CDR3: TGTGCCAGTAGTATAGACGGACAGGGTTTCGTGAACACTGAAGCTTTCTTT. This translates into CASSIDGQGFVNTEAFF.

The chain employs TRBV7-9 and TRBJ2-1; 10 positions match TRBD2. Germline CDR1 and CDR2: SEHNR and FQNEAQ (reference sequence). This CDR3 has 15 residues. V was clipped by 11 bases and J by 4 bases; unmatched bases: 11. CDR3 nucleotides: TGTGCCGGGGAAGGCAGGACTAGCGGTTACAATGAGCAGTTCTTC. Its translation is CAGEGRTSGYNEQFF. The full variable domain, with the rest looked up from reference TRBV7-9 and TRBJ2-1, is DTGVSQNPRHKITKRGQNVTFRCDPISEHNRLYWYRQTLGQGPEFLTYFQNEAQLEKSRLLSDRFSAERPKGSFSTLEIQRTEQGDSAMYLCAGEGRTSGYNEQFFGPGTRLTVL.

The rearrangement uses TRBV7-2 and TRBJ2-5, with D possibly matching TRBD1 (6 bases). CDR3 length: 15 amino acids. From germline, CDR1 is SGHTA and CDR2 FQGNSA. The V end lost 5 bases, the J end lost 5 bases, and 18 bases lay between the germline ends. The CDR3 sequence: CASSPQGRGGETQYF. Written as DNA, the CDR3 is TGTGCCAGCAGCCCCCAAGGCAGGGGCGGCGAGACCCAGTACTTC.

The chain carries TRBV6-5 and TRBJ1-2, with 7 positions matching TRBD1. The ends lost 6 bases at V and 4 bases at J; junction bases unmatched: 8. CDR3 length: 14 amino acids. CDR1 is MNHEY, CDR2 SVGAGI, per germline. CDR3 in amino acids: CASRGRGDSYGYTF. Written as DNA, the CDR3 is TGTGCCAGCAGGGGGCGTGGGGACAGCTATGGCTACACCTTC.

The gene calls are TRBV5-5 and TRBJ1-3, with D uncertain. CDR1 SGHKS and CDR2 YYEKEE come from the germline V gene (reference sequence). The germline V and J ends were trimmed by 4 bases and 4 bases, with 9 bases remaining between them. The CDR3 spans 13 residues. CDR3 region: CASSPQWGNTIYF. The CDR3 DNA follows: TGTGCCAGCAGCCCCCAGTGGGGAAACACCATATATTTT.

This chain joins TRBV19 and TRBJ1-1; possible D gene TRBD1, 6 bases. Trimming cost V 7 bases and J 5 bases, with 17 bases left between them. Germline loops: CDR1 LNHDA, CDR2 SQIVND (reference sequence). This CDR3 has 14 residues. Written as DNA, the CDR3 is TGTGCCAGTAAAGTGATGGGGGCGGGTACTGAAGCTTTCTTT. Translated, it gives CASKVMGAGTEAFF.

The chain joins TRBV15 to TRBJ1-6; 7 nucleotides align to TRBD1. CDR1 and CDR2 (germline): LNHNV, YYDKDF (reference sequence). This CDR3 has 14 residues. Trimming cost V 6 bases and J 10 bases; bases outside gene matches: 9. The CDR3 DNA follows: TGTGCCACCAGAGAAGACAGGGTTAACTCACCCCTCCACTTT. Encoded protein: CATREDRVNSPLHF.

The V and J genes are TRBV2 and TRBJ1-5; 7 nucleotides agree with TRBD1. This CDR3 is 15 amino acids long. Trimming took 6 bases from V and 8 from J; bases not matched to a gene: 13. Per germline, CDR1 SNHLY and CDR2 FYNNEI. CDR3 sequence: CASREGTDLLEPQHF. The CDR3 nucleotides read TGTGCCAGCAGGGAGGGGACAGACCTCTTGGAGCCCCAGCATTTT.

The CDR3, as DNA: TGTGCCAGCAGTTCAAGCGGACTAGCGGTTCCCACGCCTAGCACAGATACGCAGTATTTT. This sequence encodes CASSSSGLAVPTPSTDTQYF. This chain connects TRBV27 to TRBJ2-3; 10 bases map to TRBD2. The germline V gene encodes CDR1 MNHEY and CDR2 SMNVEV (reference sequence). This CDR3 has 20 amino acids. Trimming at V came to 4 bases and at J to 0 bases, leaving 16 bases not matched to a gene.